These T cell receptor beta chains were read from a single sample in a study of Tregs in tolerant kidney transplant recipients. The assay was immunoSEQ multiplex PCR, and TCRdb's table has in-frame clones only and misses some. Among 240,000 or so clones listed, more than 65% were seen once. Source material: CD4+ T cells from blood. Every receptor here comes from a human donor in good health. CDR3s include the opening cysteine and the closing phenylalanine or tryptophan. D genes are given only for firm matches. Clone size is stated in some rows and not others, as once, few, many or a class when expanded.

TRBD2	TRBV10-3	NA	TRBJ2-2	CAISEPLTSLPPGELFF	TGTGCCATCAGTGAGCCCTTGACTAGCCTTCCACCCGGGGAGCTGTTTTTT
TRBD1	TRBV19	NA	TRBJ1-5	CASSQGEVNQPQHF	TGTGCCAGTAGCCAGGGGGAGGTCAATCAGCCCCAGCATTTT
NA	TRBV10-3	NA	TRBJ2-5	CAISESSWGRVTQYF	TGTGCCATCAGTGAGTCCAGCTGGGGGCGGGTGACCCAGTACTTC
NA	TRBV5-1	few	TRBJ1-1	CASSSRRGTRNTEAFF	TGCGCCAGCAGCTCAAGGAGGGGCACCAGGAACACTGAAGCTTTCTTT
TRBD1	TRBV4-1	NA	TRBJ2-2	CASSPGQGYTGELFF	TGCGCCAGCAGCCCCGGACAGGGTTACACCGGGGAGCTGTTTTTT
NA	TRBV7-9	NA	TRBJ1-4	CASSLLDATNEKLFF	TGTGCCAGCAGCTTACTAGACGCAACTAATGAAAAACTGTTTTTT
NA	TRBV2	NA	TRBJ2-2	CASSGAVSGELFF	TGTGCCAGCAGTGGGGCCGTGAGTGGGGAGCTGTTTTTT
NA	TRBV11-2	NA	TRBJ1-3	CASSLGGNTIYF	TGTGCCAGCAGCTTAGGTGGAAACACCATATATTTT
NA	TRBV9	once	TRBJ2-3	CASSVGRSADTQYF	TGTGCCAGCAGCGTAGGGCGTAGCGCAGATACGCAGTATTTT
NA	TRBV5-4	once	TRBJ1-2	CASSLVFNYGYTF	TGTGCCAGCAGCTTGGTATTTAACTATGGCTACACCTTC
TRBD1	TRBV5-1	NA	TRBJ2-3	CASSLPGQGELGTQYF	TGCGCCAGCAGCTTGCCGGGACAGGGGGAACTAGGCACGCAGTATTTT
TRBD1	TRBV18	once	TRBJ2-2	CASSSYRGSDTGELFF	TGTGCCAGCTCATCTTACAGGGGGTCCGACACCGGGGAGCTGTTTTTT
NA	TRBV9	NA	TRBJ2-7	CASSVDGLTTEQYF	TGTGCCAGCAGCGTAGACGGGCTCACGACTGAGCAGTACTTC
NA	TRBV5-6	NA	TRBJ1-1	CASSLGPRASTEAFF	TGTGCCAGCAGCTTGGGGCCCAGGGCGAGCACTGAAGCTTTCTTT
NA	TRBV5-4	NA	TRBJ1-6	CASSLYGYNSPLHF	TGTGCCAGCAGCTTGTATGGGTATAATTCACCCCTCCACTTT
NA	TRBV5-1	NA	TRBJ2-5	CASSFQGKETQYF	TGCGCCAGCAGCTTTCAGGGGAAGGAGACCCAGTACTTC
NA	TRBV10-3	NA	TRBJ1-3	CAISPDRFGNTIYF	TGTGCCATCAGCCCAGACAGGTTTGGAAACACCATATATTTT
NA	TRBV5-5	NA	TRBJ1-3	CASSRLQAISGNTIYF	TGTGCCAGCAGCCGACTCCAGGCAATCTCTGGAAACACCATATATTTT
NA	TRBV2	NA	TRBJ2-3	CASIVGGTQYF	TGTGCCAGCATTGTGGGGGGTACGCAGTATTTT
NA	TRBV16	NA	TRBJ1-3	CASSPQGSGNTIYF	TGTGCCAGCAGCCCGCAGGGATCTGGAAACACCATATATTTT
TRBD2	TRBV2	NA	TRBJ2-5	CASSARRAGGYQETQYF	TGTGCCAGCAGCGCACGAAGGGCGGGGGGGTATCAAGAGACCCAGTACTTC
NA	TRBV7-2	NA	TRBJ1-5	CASSLEVFVGNQPQHF	TGTGCCAGCAGCTTAGAGGTGTTCGTGGGCAATCAGCCCCAGCATTTT
TRBD2	TRBV18	NA	TRBJ2-1	CASSPLTSGSIYNEQFF	TGTGCCAGCTCACCACTTACTAGCGGGAGTATTTACAATGAGCAGTTCTTC
NA	TRBV25-1	NA	TRBJ2-7	CASSERYEQYF	TGTGCCAGCAGTGAAAGGTACGAGCAGTACTTC
NA	TRBV18	NA	TRBJ2-1	CASSPPSRVGEQFF	TGTGCCAGCTCACCGCCCTCCAGGGTGGGTGAGCAGTTCTTC
TRBD2	TRBV18	NA	TRBJ2-1	CASSRGLAGANNEQFF	TGTGCCAGCTCACGGGGACTAGCGGGAGCCAACAATGAGCAGTTCTTC
TRBD1	TRBV6-1	NA	TRBJ1-4	CASSPGQGVEKLFF	TGTGCCAGCAGCCCGGGACAGGGGGTTGAAAAACTGTTTTTT
NA	TRBV7-2	NA	TRBJ1-6	CASSLELAGSPLHF	TGTGCCAGCAGCTTAGAACTGGCGGGTTCACCCCTCCACTTT
NA	TRBV19	NA	TRBJ2-2	CASSTRQGGIGELFF	TGTGCCAGTAGTACACGACAGGGCGGGATCGGGGAGCTGTTTTTT
NA	TRBV10-3	NA	TRBJ1-1	CAISGGVGNTEAFF	TGTGCCATCAGTGGGGGCGTTGGGAACACTGAAGCTTTCTTT
NA	TRBV30	NA	TRBJ1-4	CAWSVWAPFGANEKLFF	TGTGCCTGGAGTGTGTGGGCACCCTTTGGGGCTAATGAAAAACTGTTTTTT
NA	TRBV19	NA	TRBJ2-3	CASSILGTDTQYF	TGTGCCAGTAGTATACTTGGGACAGATACGCAGTATTTT
TRBD1	TRBV5-1	NA	TRBJ2-3	CASSLGTTGGTDTQYF	TGCGCCAGCAGCTTGGGCACTACAGGGGGCACAGATACGCAGTATTTT
NA	TRBV15	NA	TRBJ2-2	CATSRGTANTGELFF	TGTGCCACCAGCAGAGGGACTGCGAACACCGGGGAGCTGTTTTTT
NA	TRBV25-1	NA	TRBJ2-3	CASSEYRGADTQYF	TGTGCCAGCAGTGAATACCGGGGCGCAGATACGCAGTATTTT
NA	TRBV6-5	NA	TRBJ2-1	CASSYGRGVHEQFF	TGTGCCAGCAGTTATGGACGCGGGGTCCATGAGCAGTTCTTC
NA	TRBV18	NA	TRBJ1-1	CASSPQKNTEAFF	TGTGCCAGCTCACCACAGAAGAACACTGAAGCTTTCTTT
NA	TRBV5-4	once	TRBJ2-1	CASSVTGTLNEQFF	TGTGCCAGCAGCGTAACCGGGACTTTGAATGAGCAGTTCTTC
NA	TRBV5-4	NA	TRBJ2-6	CASSAPGRSSGANVLTF	TGTGCCAGCAGCGCACCGGGACGAAGCTCTGGGGCCAACGTCCTGACTTTC
NA	TRBV19	NA	TRBJ2-7	CASSIPPQSEQYF	TGTGCCAGTAGTATCCCCCCACAATCCGAGCAGTACTTC
NA	TRBV11-2	NA	TRBJ1-1	CASSLEGKGAFF	TGTGCCAGCAGCTTAGAGGGGAAGGGAGCTTTCTTT
TRBD1	TRBV19	NA	TRBJ1-2	CASRSRGQNYGYTF	TGTGCCAGTAGGAGCAGGGGGCAGAACTATGGCTACACCTTC
TRBD1	TRBV5-6	NA	TRBJ2-7	CASSLVGTGIYEQYF	TGTGCCAGCAGCTTGGTAGGGACAGGGATCTACGAGCAGTACTTC
NA	TRBV14	NA	TRBJ2-7	CASSHSGDEQYF	TGTGCCAGCAGCCATTCTGGAGACGAGCAGTACTTC
NA	TRBV21-1	NA	TRBJ1-1	CASSLRERHSRKNTEAFF	TGTGCCAGCAGCCTCAGGGAAAGGCACAGTAGAAAGAACACTGAAGCTTTCTTT
TRBD2	TRBV30	NA	TRBJ2-3	CAWSVFSPGGDTQYF	TGTGCCTGGAGTGTCTTCTCTCCGGGGGGGGATACGCAGTATTTT
TRBD1	TRBV7-3	NA	TRBJ1-3	CASSRTGSAGNTIYF	TGTGCCAGCAGCCGGACAGGGAGTGCTGGAAACACCATATATTTT
TRBD2	TRBV5-1	NA	TRBJ2-2	CASRTREGAGELFF	TGCGCCAGCAGGACCAGGGAGGGTGCCGGGGAGCTGTTTTTT
TRBD1	TRBV7-9	few	TRBJ2-7	CASSQTGTAMYF	TGTGCCAGCTCCCAGACCGGGACAGCCATGTACTTC
NA	TRBV6-5	NA	TRBJ1-1	CASSYWVEAFF	TGTGCCAGCAGTTACTGGGTTGAAGCTTTCTTT
NA	TRBV7-9	NA	TRBJ2-5	CASSHRRDQETQYF	TGTGCCAGCAGTCACCGACGGGACCAAGAGACCCAGTACTTC
TRBD1	TRBV18	NA	TRBJ2-2	CASSSRQGANTGELFF	TGTGCCAGCTCATCTAGACAGGGGGCGAACACCGGGGAGCTGTTTTTT
NA	TRBV6-5	few	TRBJ1-5	CASHPRASNQPQHF	TGTGCCAGCCACCCCCGGGCTAGCAATCAGCCCCAGCATTTT
NA	TRBV5-4	NA	TRBJ1-2	CASSSQTGLTF	TGTGCCAGCAGCTCCCAGACAGGCCTGACCTTC
NA	TRBV5-1	NA	TRBJ2-2	CASSPLGGASGGELFF	TGCGCCAGCAGCCCCTTGGGGGGGGCCAGCGGCGGGGAGCTGTTTTTT
NA	TRBV6-6	few	TRBJ1-2	CASSYKGYGYTF	TGTGCCAGCAGTTACAAAGGGTATGGCTACACCTTC
NA	TRBV4-1	NA	TRBJ1-2	CASSQVWTARIYGYTF	TGCGCCAGCAGCCAAGTGTGGACGGCTCGGATCTATGGCTACACCTTC
TRBD2	TRBV4-1	NA	TRBJ2-5	CASSRKLAEQETQYF	TGCGCCAGCAGCCGAAAACTAGCGGAGCAAGAGACCCAGTACTTC
NA	TRBV7-3	NA	TRBJ2-2	CASSLDSHTGELFF	TGTGCCAGCAGCTTAGACTCTCACACCGGGGAGCTGTTTTTT
TRBD1	TRBV5-1	NA	TRBJ2-3	CASSSGQGADTQYF	TGCGCCAGCAGCTCAGGACAGGGGGCAGATACGCAGTATTTT